This record concerns one T cell receptor beta chain sequence. Its target is not known. This table comes from immunoSEQ multiplex PCR, and its TCRdb copy is limited to in-frame clones, with some not included. The sample has about 90,000 clones, roughly 88% seen once. The study pooled second doses at about 4 or about 12 weeks. The sample is drawn from a study of T cell responses to AZD1222 COVID-19 vaccine. The study, taken as a whole, reports: After two AZD1222 doses, spike-specific TCR breadth and depth rose versus day 0. Baseline serostatus was positive in only a handful of AZD1222 recipients. Donors in the cohort were predominantly white British and more often female, and clonal diversity was possibly underestimated.

There are 16 residues in the CDR3. Trimming cost V 5 bases and J 6 bases, with 20 bases left between them. Germline V lookup: CDR1 SGDLS, CDR2 YYNGEE. This receptor was obtained from an adult who received the AZD1222 COVID-19 vaccine. The J gene is TRBJ2-2, the V gene TRBV9; TRBD2 might be the D (6 bases). The source material was peripheral blood, sampled 28 days after the second AZD1222 dose. The CDR3, as DNA: TGTGCCAGCAGGCCCGCCGGCGGGGCGGCACCCGGGGAGCTGTTTTTT. This sequence encodes CASRPAGGAAPGELFF.